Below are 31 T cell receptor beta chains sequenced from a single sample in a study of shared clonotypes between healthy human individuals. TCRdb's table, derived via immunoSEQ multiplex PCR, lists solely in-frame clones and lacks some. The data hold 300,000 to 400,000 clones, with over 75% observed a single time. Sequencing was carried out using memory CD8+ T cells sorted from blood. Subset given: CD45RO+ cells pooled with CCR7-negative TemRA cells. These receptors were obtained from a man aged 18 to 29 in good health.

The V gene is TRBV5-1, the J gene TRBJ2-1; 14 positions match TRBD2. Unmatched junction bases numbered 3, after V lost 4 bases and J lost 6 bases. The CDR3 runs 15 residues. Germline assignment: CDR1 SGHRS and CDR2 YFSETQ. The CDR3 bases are TGCGCCAGCAGCCCTGGGACTAGCGGGAGCAATGAGCAGTTCTTC. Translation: CASSPGTSGSNEQFF.

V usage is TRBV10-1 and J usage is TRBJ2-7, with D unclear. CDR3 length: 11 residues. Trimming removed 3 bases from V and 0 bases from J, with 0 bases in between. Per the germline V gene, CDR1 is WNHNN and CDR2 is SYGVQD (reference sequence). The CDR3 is CASSDSYEQYF. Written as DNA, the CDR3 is TGCGCCAGCAGTGACTCCTACGAGCAGTACTTC.

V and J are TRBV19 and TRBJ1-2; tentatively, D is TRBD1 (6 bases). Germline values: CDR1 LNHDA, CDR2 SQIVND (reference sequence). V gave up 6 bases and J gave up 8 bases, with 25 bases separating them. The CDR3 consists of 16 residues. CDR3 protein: CASSVTYPTGPGGYTF. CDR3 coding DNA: TGTGCCAGTAGCGTCACCTATCCGACAGGCCCAGGAGGCTACACCTTC.

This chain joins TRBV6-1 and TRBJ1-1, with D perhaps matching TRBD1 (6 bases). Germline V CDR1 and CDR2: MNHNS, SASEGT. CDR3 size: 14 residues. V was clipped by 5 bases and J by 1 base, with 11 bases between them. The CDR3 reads CASSWTVQNTEAFF. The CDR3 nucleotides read TGTGCCAGCAGTTGGACAGTCCAGAACACTGAAGCTTTCTTT.

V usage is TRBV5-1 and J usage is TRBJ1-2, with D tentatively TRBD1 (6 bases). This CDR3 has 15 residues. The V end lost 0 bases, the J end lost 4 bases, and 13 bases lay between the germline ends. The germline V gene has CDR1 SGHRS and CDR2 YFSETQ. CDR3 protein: CASSLVKGEIYGYTF. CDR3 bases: TGCGCCAGCAGCTTGGTAAAGGGGGAAATCTATGGCTACACCTTC.

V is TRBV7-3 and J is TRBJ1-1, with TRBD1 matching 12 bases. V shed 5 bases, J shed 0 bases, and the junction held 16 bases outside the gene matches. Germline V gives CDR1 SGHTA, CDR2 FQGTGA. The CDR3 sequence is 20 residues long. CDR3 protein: CASSLSGTGGFVAMNTEAFF. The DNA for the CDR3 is TGTGCCAGCAGCCTATCCGGGACAGGGGGCTTTGTTGCAATGAACACTGAAGCTTTCTTT.

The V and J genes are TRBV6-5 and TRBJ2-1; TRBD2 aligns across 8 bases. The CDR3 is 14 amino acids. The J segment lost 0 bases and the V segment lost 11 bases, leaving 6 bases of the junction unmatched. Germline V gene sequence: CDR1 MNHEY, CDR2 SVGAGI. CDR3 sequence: CASTGGSSYNEQFF. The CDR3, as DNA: TGTGCCTCGACGGGGGGGAGCTCCTACAATGAGCAGTTCTTC.

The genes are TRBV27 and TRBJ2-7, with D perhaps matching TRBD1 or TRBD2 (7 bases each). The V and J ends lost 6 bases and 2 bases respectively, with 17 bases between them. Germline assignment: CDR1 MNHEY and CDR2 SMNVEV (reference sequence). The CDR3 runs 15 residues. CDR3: CASSPIRGGTYEQYF. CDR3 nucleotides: TGTGCCAGCAGCCCGATCAGGGGGGGAACCTACGAGCAGTACTTC.

The CDR3 nucleotides are TGCGCCAGCAGCCAGGCTAGCGTGAGCTCCTACAATGAGCAGTTCTTC. This sequence encodes CASSQASVSSYNEQFF. The V gene is TRBV4-1, the J gene TRBJ2-1; possible D gene TRBD2, 6 bases. Trimming left V 3 bases short and J 0 bases short, with 12 bases between. The CDR3 is 16 residues long. Germline V lookup: CDR1 MGHRA, CDR2 YSYEKL.

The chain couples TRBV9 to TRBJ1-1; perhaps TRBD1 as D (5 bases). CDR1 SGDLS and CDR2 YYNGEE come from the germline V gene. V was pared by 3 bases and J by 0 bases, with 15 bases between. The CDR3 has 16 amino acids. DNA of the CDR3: TGTGCCAGCAGCGGAACAGGTAGTATTATGAACACTGAAGCTTTCTTT. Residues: CASSGTGSIMNTEAFF.

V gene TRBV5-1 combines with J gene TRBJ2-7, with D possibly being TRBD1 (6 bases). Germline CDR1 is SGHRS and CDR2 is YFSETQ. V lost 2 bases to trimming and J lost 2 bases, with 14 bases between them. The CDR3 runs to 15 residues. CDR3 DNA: TGCGCCAGCAGCTTATCCGGGACACCTACCTACGAGCAGTACTTC. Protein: CASSLSGTPTYEQYF.

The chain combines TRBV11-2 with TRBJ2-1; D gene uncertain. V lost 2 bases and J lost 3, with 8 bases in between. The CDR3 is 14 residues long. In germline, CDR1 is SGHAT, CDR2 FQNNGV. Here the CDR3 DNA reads TGTGCCAGCAGCTTACTCCGGGTCTACAATGAGCAGTTCTTC. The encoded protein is CASSLLRVYNEQFF.

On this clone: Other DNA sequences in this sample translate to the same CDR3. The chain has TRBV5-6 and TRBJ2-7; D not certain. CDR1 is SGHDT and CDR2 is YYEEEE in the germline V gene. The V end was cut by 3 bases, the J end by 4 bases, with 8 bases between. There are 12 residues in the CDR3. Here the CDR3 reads CASSSDPYEQYF. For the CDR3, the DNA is TGTGCCAGCAGCTCCGATCCGTACGAGCAGTACTTC.

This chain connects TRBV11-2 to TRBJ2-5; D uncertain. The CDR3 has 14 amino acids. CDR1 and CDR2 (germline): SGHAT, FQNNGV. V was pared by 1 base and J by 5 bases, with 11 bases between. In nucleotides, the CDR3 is TGTGCCAGCAGCTTAGCCCCGGGCAGGGAGACCCAGTACTTC. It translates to CASSLAPGRETQYF.

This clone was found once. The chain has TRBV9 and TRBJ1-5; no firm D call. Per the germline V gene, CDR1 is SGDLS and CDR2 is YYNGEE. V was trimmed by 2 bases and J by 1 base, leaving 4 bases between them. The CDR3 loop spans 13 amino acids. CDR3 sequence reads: CASSVYSNQPQHF. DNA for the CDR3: TGTGCCAGCAGCGTCTACAGCAATCAGCCCCAGCATTTT.

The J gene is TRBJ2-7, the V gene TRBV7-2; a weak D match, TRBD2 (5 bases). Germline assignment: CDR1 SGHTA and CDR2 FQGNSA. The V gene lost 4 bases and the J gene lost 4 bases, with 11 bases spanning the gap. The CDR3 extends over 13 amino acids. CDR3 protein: CASSSPLAYEQYF. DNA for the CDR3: TGTGCCAGCAGCTCCCCTCTAGCTTACGAGCAGTACTTC.

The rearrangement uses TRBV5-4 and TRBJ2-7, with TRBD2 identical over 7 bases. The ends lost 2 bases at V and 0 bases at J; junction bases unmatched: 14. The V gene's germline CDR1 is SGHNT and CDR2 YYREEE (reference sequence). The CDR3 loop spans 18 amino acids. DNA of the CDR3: TGTGCCAGCAGCTTCGGGGTAGCGGGCTTATATAGCTCCTACGAGCAGTACTTC. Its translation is CASSFGVAGLYSSYEQYF.

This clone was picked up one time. The CDR3 loop is CASSTQGLAPNTGELFF. The CDR3 bases are TGCGCCAGCAGCACGCAGGGGCTAGCGCCGAACACCGGGGAGCTGTTTTTT. The rearrangement uses TRBV4-1 and TRBJ2-2, with D possibly called TRBD1 or TRBD2 (6 bases each). Between the trimmed V and J ends, which lost 5 bases and 0 bases, there was a span of 16 bases. CDR3 size: 17 residues. The germline V gene has CDR1 MGHRA and CDR2 YSYEKL.

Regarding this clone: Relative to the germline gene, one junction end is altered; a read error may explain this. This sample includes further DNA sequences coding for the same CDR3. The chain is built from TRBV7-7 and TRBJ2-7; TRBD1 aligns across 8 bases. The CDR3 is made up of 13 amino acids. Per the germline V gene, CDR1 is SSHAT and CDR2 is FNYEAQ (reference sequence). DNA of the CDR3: TGTGCTAGCAGCCTAACAGGGGGCTACGAGCAGTACTTC. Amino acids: CASSLTGGYEQYF.

The CDR3 loop is CASSLGTSSSGANVLTF. The CDR3 DNA sequence: TGTGCCAGCAGCTTGGGGACTTCGAGCTCTGGGGCCAACGTCCTGACTTTC. This chain joins TRBV7-9 and TRBJ2-6; possible D gene TRBD2, 6 bases. CDR3 length: 17 amino acids. Germline assignment: CDR1 SEHNR and CDR2 FQNEAQ (reference sequence). V was clipped by 3 bases and J by 0 bases, with 12 bases between them.

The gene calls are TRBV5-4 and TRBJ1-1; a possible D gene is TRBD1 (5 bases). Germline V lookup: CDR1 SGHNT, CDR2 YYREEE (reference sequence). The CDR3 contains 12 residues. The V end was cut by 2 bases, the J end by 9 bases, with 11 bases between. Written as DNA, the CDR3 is TGTGCCAGCAGCTTAACCGGGACCCAAGCTTTCTTT. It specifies CASSLTGTQAFF.

The chain's CDR3 is CASSVNGGDTEAFF. The CDR3 DNA is TGTGCCAGCAGCGTGAACGGGGGAGACACTGAAGCTTTCTTT. This chain connects TRBV9 to TRBJ1-1; TRBD1 might be the D (5 bases). CDR1 SGDLS and CDR2 YYNGEE come from the germline V gene. Trimming took off 2 bases at V and 3 bases at J, with 11 bases between the two ends. This CDR3 is built from 14 residues. Together with reference TRBV9 and TRBJ1-1, the CDR3 gives the full variable domain: DSGVTQTPKHLITATGQRVTLRCSPRSGDLSVYWYQQSLDQGLQFLIQYYNGEERAKGNILERFSAQQFPDLHSELNLSSLELGDSALYFCASSVNGGDTEAFFGQGTRLTVV.

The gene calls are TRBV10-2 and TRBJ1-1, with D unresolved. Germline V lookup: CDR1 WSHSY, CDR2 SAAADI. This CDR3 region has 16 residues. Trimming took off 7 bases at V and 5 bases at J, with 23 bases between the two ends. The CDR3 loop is CASITHDLNRGTEAFF. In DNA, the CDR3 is TGCGCCAGCATAACTCACGACCTTAATCGGGGAACTGAAGCTTTCTTT.

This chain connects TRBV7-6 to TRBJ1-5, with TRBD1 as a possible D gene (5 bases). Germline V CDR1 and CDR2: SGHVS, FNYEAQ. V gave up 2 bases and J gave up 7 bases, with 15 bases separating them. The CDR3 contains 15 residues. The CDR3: CASSLRAFWGQPQHF. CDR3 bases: TGTGCCAGCAGCTTACGTGCTTTCTGGGGCCAGCCCCAGCATTTT. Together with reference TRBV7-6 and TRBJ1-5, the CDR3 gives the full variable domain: GAGVSQSPRYKVTKRGQDVALRCDPISGHVSLYWYRQALGQGPEFLTYFNYEAQQDKSGLPNDRFSAERPEGSISTLTIQRTEQRDSAMYRCASSLRAFWGQPQHFGDGTRLSIL.

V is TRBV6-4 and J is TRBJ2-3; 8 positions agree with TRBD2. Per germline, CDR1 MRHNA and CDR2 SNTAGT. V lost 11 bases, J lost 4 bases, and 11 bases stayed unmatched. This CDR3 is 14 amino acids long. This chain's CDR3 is CARRLAGLPDTQYF. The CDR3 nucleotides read TGTGCCCGACGGCTAGCGGGCTTGCCAGATACGCAGTATTTT.

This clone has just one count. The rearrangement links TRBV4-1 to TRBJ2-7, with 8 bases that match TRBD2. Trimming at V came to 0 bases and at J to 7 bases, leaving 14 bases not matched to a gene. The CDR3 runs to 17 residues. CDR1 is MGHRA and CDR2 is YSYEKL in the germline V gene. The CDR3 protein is CASSQDPGLGPLEEQYF. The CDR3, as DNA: TGCGCCAGCAGCCAAGACCCGGGACTAGGCCCCCTTGAGGAGCAGTACTTC.

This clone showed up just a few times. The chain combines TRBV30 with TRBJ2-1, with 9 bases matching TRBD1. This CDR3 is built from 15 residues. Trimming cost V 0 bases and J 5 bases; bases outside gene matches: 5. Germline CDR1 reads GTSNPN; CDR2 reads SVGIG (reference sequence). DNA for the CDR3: TGTGCCTGGAGTGTAGGGACAGGGATCAACAATGAGCAGTTCTTC. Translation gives CAWSVGTGINNEQFF.

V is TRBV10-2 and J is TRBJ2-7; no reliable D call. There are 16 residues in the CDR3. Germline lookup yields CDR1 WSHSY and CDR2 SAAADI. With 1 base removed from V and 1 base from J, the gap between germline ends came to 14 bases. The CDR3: CASSEFPTSESYEQYF. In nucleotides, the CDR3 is TGCGCCAGCAGTGAGTTCCCCACCAGCGAATCCTACGAGCAGTACTTC.

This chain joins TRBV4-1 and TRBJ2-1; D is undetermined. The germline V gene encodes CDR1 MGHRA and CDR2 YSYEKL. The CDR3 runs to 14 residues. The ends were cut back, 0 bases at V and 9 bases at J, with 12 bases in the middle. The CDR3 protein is CASSQERASFEQFF. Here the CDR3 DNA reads TGCGCCAGCAGCCAAGAAAGGGCTAGTTTTGAGCAGTTCTTC.

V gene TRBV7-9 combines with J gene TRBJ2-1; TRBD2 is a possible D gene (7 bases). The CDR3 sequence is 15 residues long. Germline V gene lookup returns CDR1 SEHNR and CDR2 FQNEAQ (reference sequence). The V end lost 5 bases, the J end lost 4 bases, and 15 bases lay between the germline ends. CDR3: CASSPAGAGYNEQFF. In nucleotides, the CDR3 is TGTGCCAGCAGCCCTGCGGGGGCAGGTTACAATGAGCAGTTCTTC.

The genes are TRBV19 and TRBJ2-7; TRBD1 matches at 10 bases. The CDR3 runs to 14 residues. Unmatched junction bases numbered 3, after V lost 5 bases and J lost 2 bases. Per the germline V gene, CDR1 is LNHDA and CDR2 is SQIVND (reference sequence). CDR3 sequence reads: CASSAGTGAYEQYF. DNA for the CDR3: TGTGCCAGTAGTGCCGGGACAGGGGCCTACGAGCAGTACTTC.